The 32 T cell receptor beta chains in this list originate from one sample, sequenced in a study of control samples from healthy donors and cancer patients (dated by TCRdb to 2018 to 2020). The library was obtained by the immunoSEQ multiplex PCR assay. In TCRdb, the immuneACCESS table is reduced to in-frame sequences with V and J assigned. These tables do not hold every clone; where another copy was compared, an unresolved V gene accounts for under half, and the others remain unexplained. This sample has approximately 100,000 clones in its table, and more than 90% of those were observed once. The ten largest clonotypes hold approximately 3% of the sample. Input material: blood. The receptors shown here come from a human donor in good health. The donor label of this sample is uncertain.

V is TRBV7-9 and J is TRBJ2-1; 7 bases line up with TRBD1. This CDR3 contains 15 residues. V shed 4 bases and J 0 bases; nucleotides not matched to a gene: 3. CDR1 and CDR2 (germline): SEHNR, FQNEAQ (reference sequence). The CDR3 spells CASSSRDSSYNEQFF. CDR3 DNA: TGTGCCAGCAGCTCCCGGGACAGCTCCTACAATGAGCAGTTCTTC.

V usage is TRBV30 and J usage is TRBJ1-4, with D possibly being TRBD1 (5 bases). The CDR3 is made up of 17 amino acids. Looked up from germline, CDR1 is GTSNPN and CDR2 is SVGIG (reference sequence). Trimming removed 0 bases from V and 0 bases from J, with 14 bases in between. CDR3 residues: CAWSVRVGTATNEKLFF. CDR3 DNA: TGTGCCTGGAGTGTACGGGTGGGGACCGCAACTAATGAAAAACTGTTTTTT.

The chain carries TRBV5-6 and TRBJ2-7, with 8 positions matching TRBD2. Per germline, CDR1 SGHDT and CDR2 YYEEEE. V lost 4 bases to trimming and J lost 6 bases; unmatched junction nucleotides: 9. The CDR3 consists of 14 residues. CDR3 nucleotides: TGTGCCAGCAGCCCGGCGGGGGGACCCCTCGAGCAGTACTTC. Protein sequence: CASSPAGGPLEQYF.

The gene calls are TRBV5-8 and TRBJ2-5, with 11 bases matching TRBD2. V lost 2 bases and J lost 9; bases outside the gene matches: 18. Germline values: CDR1 SGHTS, CDR2 YDEGEE. The CDR3 consists of 18 residues. This CDR3 is CASSFRTSGSPDGGAQYF. The CDR3 DNA reads TGTGCCAGCAGCTTCCGGACTAGCGGGTCCCCGGATGGAGGAGCCCAGTACTTC.

The chain joins TRBV12-3 or TRBV12-4 to TRBJ1-2, with D perhaps TRBD1 (5 bases). The CDR3 runs 13 residues. V was clipped by 0 bases and J by 10 bases, with 12 bases between them. The CDR3 region is CASSLAGEFYYTF. The CDR3 DNA follows: TGTGCCAGCAGTTTAGCAGGGGAGTTCTACTACACCTTC.

This chain uses TRBV30 with TRBJ2-7, with 10 bases matching TRBD2. V shed 5 bases and J 0 bases; nucleotides not matched to a gene: 4. This CDR3 spans 14 amino acids. Germline lookup yields CDR1 GTSNPN and CDR2 SVGIG (reference sequence). The CDR3: CAWASGGDSYEQYF. The DNA for the CDR3 is TGTGCCTGGGCAAGCGGGGGGGACTCCTACGAGCAGTACTTC.

In DNA form, the CDR3 reads TGTGCCAGTAGTTGGGGGCAGAAAAATCAGCCCCAGCATTTT. Its translation is CASSWGQKNQPQHF. This chain connects TRBV19 to TRBJ1-5; TRBD1 might be the D (6 bases). This CDR3 has 14 residues. The V gene lost 5 bases and the J gene lost 4 bases, with 12 bases spanning the gap. CDR1 and CDR2 (germline): LNHDA, SQIVND (reference sequence). The complete variable domain, with remaining parts taken from reference TRBV19 and TRBJ1-5, reads DGGITQSPKYLFRKEGQNVTLSCEQNLNHDAMYWYRQDPGQGLRLIYYSQIVNDFQKGDIAEGYSVSREKKESFPLTVTSAQKNPTAFYLCASSWGQKNQPQHFGDGTRLSIL.

This chain joins TRBV11-1 and TRBJ1-5; D unresolved. Trimming took off 0 bases at V and 3 bases at J, with 3 bases between the two ends. Germline lookup yields CDR1 SGHAT and CDR2 FQDESV (reference sequence). CDR3 length equals 13 residues. The CDR3, as DNA: TGTGCCAGCAGCTTAGCCCCCAATCAGCCCCAGCATTTT. It encodes CASSLAPNQPQHF.

The rearrangement uses TRBV19 and TRBJ2-5, with D maybe TRBD2 (6 bases). Germline lookup yields CDR1 LNHDA and CDR2 SQIVND (reference sequence). The CDR3 has 14 residues. The germline V and J ends were trimmed by 3 bases and 4 bases, with 12 bases remaining between them. The CDR3 nucleotides read TGTGCCAGTAGTATGGCGGGGCCGGCAGAGACCCAGTACTTC. Translating gives CASSMAGPAETQYF. Based on the CDR3 plus reference TRBV19 and TRBJ2-5, the full variable domain is DGGITQSPKYLFRKEGQNVTLSCEQNLNHDAMYWYRQDPGQGLRLIYYSQIVNDFQKGDIAEGYSVSREKKESFPLTVTSAQKNPTAFYLCASSMAGPAETQYFGPGTRLLVL.

In DNA form, the CDR3 reads TGTGCCAGCAGCCCAGGACCTAGCGGGGTAGAGACCCAGTACTTC. The encoded protein is CASSPGPSGVETQYF. The genes are TRBV11-2 and TRBJ2-5; 9 bases align to TRBD2. V was pared by 5 bases and J by 4 bases, with 8 bases of the junction left unmatched. This CDR3 comprises 15 residues. Germline CDR1 and CDR2: SGHAT and FQNNGV. The full variable domain, completed using reference TRBV11-2 and TRBJ2-5, is EAGVAQSPRYKIIEKRQSVAFWCNPISGHATLYWYQQILGQGPKLLIQFQNNGVVDDSQLPKDRFSAERLKGVDSTLKIQPAKLEDSAVYLCASSPGPSGVETQYFGPGTRLLVL.

The J gene is TRBJ2-3, the V gene TRBV3-1 (or the pseudogene TRBV3-2); 8 nucleotides align to TRBD2. V was clipped by 0 bases and J by 0 bases; unmatched bases: 11. This CDR3 has 19 amino acids. Germline assignment: CDR1 LGHDT and CDR2 YNNKEL (reference sequence). The CDR3 spells CASSQDFRTSNPSTDTQYF. Written as DNA, the CDR3 is TGTGCCAGCAGCCAAGACTTTAGGACTAGCAACCCAAGCACAGATACGCAGTATTTT.

The rearrangement links TRBV5-6 to TRBJ2-5; the D gene is possibly TRBD2 (5 bases). The V gene lost 9 bases and the J gene lost 2 bases, with 8 bases spanning the gap. This CDR3 region has 11 residues. Per the germline V gene, CDR1 is SGHDT and CDR2 is YYEEEE. The CDR3 protein is CATGEQETQYF. In DNA form, the CDR3 reads TGTGCCACCGGGGAGCAAGAGACCCAGTACTTC.

This clone has a handful of counts. This chain links TRBV4-1 with TRBJ2-2, with D possibly matching TRBD2 (7 bases). The V and J ends lost 6 bases and 4 bases respectively, with 15 bases between them. CDR1 and CDR2 (germline): MGHRA, YSYEKL. There are 15 residues in the CDR3. Here the CDR3 DNA reads TGCGCCAGCAGGAGGGGGGGGTCGGGCACCGGGGAGCTGTTTTTT. This sequence encodes CASRRGGSGTGELFF.

The chain's CDR3 is CASSPTQGAVGHGYTF. CDR3 in DNA: TGTGCCAGCTCACCAACCCAGGGGGCTGTAGGTCATGGCTACACCTTC. This chain connects TRBV18 to TRBJ1-2; TRBD1 matches at 8 bases. The CDR3 runs 16 residues. Germline V gene data show CDR1 as KGHSH and CDR2 as LQKENI. The V and J ends lost 2 bases and 6 bases, in that order; junction bases with no gene match: 11.

This chain connects TRBV27 to TRBJ2-5; unclear D gene. The ends were cut back, 6 bases at V and 2 bases at J, with 1 base in the middle. CDR1 is MNHEY, CDR2 SMNVEV, per germline (reference sequence). The CDR3 has 10 residues. The CDR3 sequence is CASRQETQYF. CDR3 nucleotides: TGTGCCAGCAGGCAAGAGACCCAGTACTTC.

The chain couples TRBV3-1 (or the pseudogene TRBV3-2) to TRBJ1-4; 8 nucleotides match TRBD1. This CDR3 contains 16 residues. Germline CDR1 is LGHDT and CDR2 is YNNKEL (reference sequence). Trimming removed 2 bases from V and 8 bases from J; junction bases left unmatched: 10. This CDR3 reads CASSQFGQGGYEKLFF. CDR3 coding DNA: TGTGCCAGCAGCCAATTCGGACAGGGAGGATACGAAAAACTGTTTTTT.

This clone was observed once. The chain is built from TRBV19 and TRBJ1-2; perhaps TRBD1 as D (5 bases). Germline CDR1 and CDR2: LNHDA and SQIVND (reference sequence). The CDR3 runs 14 residues. Trimming cost V 7 bases and J 4 bases, with 16 bases left between them. In DNA, the CDR3 is TGTGCCAGTACCGGGGGGACCTTCCTCTATGGCTACACCTTC. Translation gives CASTGGTFLYGYTF.

V and J are TRBV5-4 and TRBJ2-7, with TRBD1 identical over 7 bases. The CDR3 totals 15 residues. With 3 bases clipped from V and 7 bases from J, the junction kept 13 bases outside the gene matches. Germline-derived CDR1 and CDR2 are SGHNT and YYREEE (reference sequence). The CDR3 DNA follows: TGTGCCAGCAGCTCCCCGGGACAAGGGGGCCAAGAGCAGTACTTC. Translation: CASSSPGQGGQEQYF.

This clone occurred once. The rearrangement joins TRBV2 to TRBJ2-1; 7 bases match TRBD1. Germline V gene sequence: CDR1 SNHLY, CDR2 FYNNEI. Trimming took 1 base from V and 2 from J; bases not matched to a gene: 8. This CDR3 comprises 17 residues. The DNA for the CDR3 is TGTGCCAGCAGTGAAGGTAACCCGGGACAGCCCTACAATGAGCAGTTCTTC. Protein: CASSEGNPGQPYNEQFF.

The J gene is TRBJ2-1, the V gene TRBV6-6; 7 bases align to TRBD1. CDR1 and CDR2 (germline): MNHNY, SVGAGI (reference sequence). The V gene end was trimmed by 5 bases and the J gene end by 4 bases; junction bases not matched to a gene: 8. CDR3 length equals 15 residues. CDR3 region: CASSLLQGEYNEQFF. Written as DNA, the CDR3 is TGTGCCAGCAGTCTCCTCCAGGGGGAATACAATGAGCAGTTCTTC.

This chain joins TRBV19 and TRBJ1-5, with D tentatively TRBD1 (6 bases). Looked up from germline, CDR1 is LNHDA and CDR2 is SQIVND (reference sequence). This CDR3 is built from 13 residues. Trimming stripped 5 bases from V and 6 bases from J, with 11 bases between. The CDR3 nucleotides read TGTGCCAGTAGTGTCGGGGGCGGTCAGCCCCAGCATTTT. Translated: CASSVGGGQPQHF.

The chain recombines TRBV5-1 with TRBJ1-5; tentatively, D is TRBD1 (6 bases). The V gene lost 2 bases and the J gene lost 6 bases, with 9 bases spanning the gap. CDR1 is SGHRS, CDR2 YFSETQ, per germline. There are 13 residues in the CDR3. The CDR3 sequence is CASSFAGAQPQHF. The CDR3 DNA reads as TGCGCCAGCAGCTTTGCGGGGGCTCAGCCCCAGCATTTT. Supplemented by reference TRBV5-1 and TRBJ1-5, the full variable domain reads KAGVTQTPRYLIKTRGQQVTLSCSPISGHRSVSWYQQTPGQGLQFLFEYFSETQRNKGNFPGRFSGRQFSNSRSEMNVSTLELGDSALYLCASSFAGAQPQHFGDGTRLSIL.

The genes are TRBV9 and TRBJ2-5; 7 nucleotides align to TRBD1. J gave up 0 bases and V 4 bases, and 6 bases lay outside the gene matches. The CDR3 sequence is 15 residues long. Germline values: CDR1 SGDLS, CDR2 YYNGEE. The CDR3 here is CASSSIQGYQETQYF. CDR3 in DNA: TGTGCCAGCAGCTCTATACAGGGGTACCAAGAGACCCAGTACTTC.

The J gene is TRBJ1-6, the V gene TRBV6-2 or TRBV6-3, with D possibly being TRBD1 (6 bases). Germline CDR1 reads MNHEY; CDR2 reads SVGEGT. The CDR3 extends over 16 amino acids. Between the trimmed V and J ends, which lost 6 bases and 2 bases, there was a span of 14 bases. The CDR3 sequence: CASSYFRDTYNSPLHF. In DNA, the CDR3 is TGTGCCAGCAGCTATTTCCGGGACACCTATAATTCACCCCTCCACTTT.

The chain couples TRBV5-1 to TRBJ2-7, with D hard to call. The germline gives CDR1 SGHRS, CDR2 YFSETQ. CDR3 length equals 13 residues. The V gene lost 2 bases and the J gene lost 2 bases, with 8 bases spanning the gap. CDR3 nucleotide sequence: TGCGCCAGCAGCTTACTACAAGCCTACGAGCAGTACTTC. This sequence encodes CASSLLQAYEQYF.

The chain joins TRBV5-1 to TRBJ1-2; 10 nucleotides agree with TRBD1. Germline V gene sequence: CDR1 SGHRS, CDR2 YFSETQ. The CDR3 has 14 residues. V lost 5 bases, J lost 6 bases, and 7 bases stayed unmatched. The CDR3: CASSPGQGGNGYTF. CDR3 nucleotide sequence: TGCGCCAGCAGTCCCGGACAGGGGGGAAATGGCTACACCTTC.

The chain combines TRBV29-1 with TRBJ1-1; tentative D call: TRBD1 (6 bases). The CDR3 has 12 amino acids. Trimming took off 7 bases at V and 2 bases at J, with 11 bases between the two ends. Germline assignment: CDR1 SQVTM and CDR2 ANQGSEA. The CDR3 sequence: CSGLGANTEAFF. The CDR3 region has the DNA TGCAGCGGCCTGGGGGCAAACACTGAAGCTTTCTTT. Full variable domain (remainder filled in from reference TRBV29-1 and TRBJ1-1): SAVISQKPSRDICQRGTSLTIQCQVDSQVTMMFWYRQQPGQSLTLIATANQGSEATYESGFVIDKFPISRPNLTFSTLTVSNMSPEDSSIYLCSGLGANTEAFFGQGTRLTVV.

The chain joins TRBV5-5 to TRBJ2-7; 7 bases match TRBD1. The germline CDR1 and CDR2 sequences are SGHKS and YYEKEE (reference sequence). The CDR3 extends over 19 amino acids. The V and J ends lost 0 bases and 3 bases, in that order; junction bases with no gene match: 18. The CDR3: CASSLAVRLWQGVNYEQYF. The DNA of the CDR3 is TGTGCCAGCAGCTTGGCCGTGCGATTGTGGCAGGGGGTTAACTACGAGCAGTACTTC.

As DNA, the CDR3 is TGTGCCAGCAGCACAAGTCTAGGTTCCTACGAGCAGTACTTC. Its translation is CASSTSLGSYEQYF. The chain uses TRBV28 and TRBJ2-7; D gene unclear. V dropped 6 bases and J dropped 1 base, with 13 bases sitting between them. The length of the CDR3 is 14 residues. Germline CDR1 is MDHEN and CDR2 is SYDVKM.

The CDR3 sequence: CASSQLLGQGARGYTF. CDR3 DNA sequence: TGTGCCAGCAGCCAACTTCTGGGACAGGGGGCGCGCGGCTACACCTTC. This chain joins TRBV3-1 (or the pseudogene TRBV3-2) and TRBJ1-2, with 12 positions matching TRBD1. This CDR3 comprises 16 residues. V was clipped by 2 bases and J by 8 bases; unmatched bases: 9. Germline V lookup: CDR1 LGHDT, CDR2 YNNKEL (reference sequence).

The chain recombines TRBV7-2 with TRBJ1-3; possible D gene TRBD1, 6 bases. The CDR3 extends over 14 amino acids. The V end lost 8 bases, the J end lost 1 base, and 12 bases lay between the germline ends. CDR1 is SGHTA, CDR2 FQGNSA, per germline. DNA for the CDR3: TGTGCCAGCGCCGTCGGACAGTCTGGAAACACCATATATTTT. It is translated as CASAVGQSGNTIYF.

This chain links TRBV11-2 with TRBJ1-6, with TRBD1 as a possible D gene (5 bases). Germline V lookup: CDR1 SGHAT, CDR2 FQNNGV. V lost 0 bases and J lost 10, with 13 bases in between. The CDR3 spans 15 residues. In nucleotides, the CDR3 is TGTGCCAGCAGCTTAGAGCACAGGCCGGGCTCACCCCTCCACTTT. This encodes CASSLEHRPGSPLHF.